The rows below give T cell receptor beta chains drawn from one sample of a study of blood T cells in healthy people across ages. TCRdb passed the 5' RACE reads through MiXCR, listing each CDR3 protein once. The table shows about 730,000 distinct CDR3 sequences, with roughly 41% occurring only once. The specimen was blood. The receptors originated from a woman aged 55-75 years in good health. The CDR3 runs from the conserved cysteine through the conserved F or W. The order of the fields is CDR3 DNA, CDR3 protein, clone size, J gene, V gene, D gene. A D gene is named only where the DNA matches it firmly. The size entry is marked missing in some rows and otherwise reads once, few, many or a size class.

TGTGCCATCGGAGGACTTACCTCGGATGAGCAGTTCTTC	CAIGGLTSDEQFF	many	TRBJ2-1	TRBV10-3	NA
TGTGCCAGCAGCCAAGAGGGACTAGTCCCTGGGAATGAGCAGTTCTTC	CASSQEGLVPGNEQFF	few	TRBJ2-1	TRBV3-1	TRBD2
TGTGCCAGCAGCTACCTAGCGGGGAGCTCTGGGGCCAACGTCCTGACTTTC	CASSYLAGSSGANVLTF	NA	TRBJ2-6	TRBV11-2	TRBD2
TGCAGTGCTAGTTTGGGACTAGCGGACACAGATACGCAGTATTTT	CSASLGLADTDTQYF	NA	TRBJ2-3	TRBV20-1	TRBD2
TGTGCCAGCAGCGTAGAGACAGGGTATTCCTACGAGCAGTACTTC	CASSVETGYSYEQYF	NA	TRBJ2-7	TRBV9	TRBD1
TGTGCCAGCAGTTACGGGGCCGGATTTAATGAAAAACTGTTTTTT	CASSYGAGFNEKLFF	NA	TRBJ1-4	TRBV6-5	NA
TGTGCCAGCAGTTTTCCGTCAACTCAAGAGACCCAGTACTTC	CASSFPSTQETQYF	once	TRBJ2-5	TRBV12-3/TRBV12-4	NA
TGTGCCAGCAGCTATAGCGGGGGGGCGTCTTTTCGTGAGCAGTTCTTC	CASSYSGGASFREQFF	NA	TRBJ2-1	TRBV21-1	NA
TGTGCCAGCAGCTTTTCCCCGGGGAAGAACACCTACGAGCAGTACTTC	CASSFSPGKNTYEQYF	once	TRBJ2-7	TRBV7-9	NA
TGTGCCAGTAGTATAGATGTGGACGGCACTGAAGCTTTCTTT	CASSIDVDGTEAFF	NA	TRBJ1-1	TRBV19	NA
TGTGCCATCACCTTCGGACCGGCCAATGAGCAGTTCTTC	CAITFGPANEQFF	few	TRBJ2-1	TRBV10-3	NA
TGTGCCAGCAGTTACTCGGGAGTCCAAGAGACCCAGTACTTC	CASSYSGVQETQYF	many	TRBJ2-5	TRBV6-5	NA
TGTGCCAGCAGCCGCACCTTTGGGGCGGGAGCCCAAAACATTCAGTACTTC	CASSRTFGAGAQNIQYF	NA	TRBJ2-4	TRBV4-2	TRBD2
TGTGCCAGCAGCCCCCTCGGCCAGGGAACAGATACGCAGTATTTT	CASSPLGQGTDTQYF	few	TRBJ2-3	TRBV7-3	NA
TGTGCCAGCAGCCTTGTCCACGGCGGGGCCACCCAAGAGACCCAGTACTTC	CASSLVHGGATQETQYF	NA	TRBJ2-5	TRBV7-3	NA
TGCAGTGCTAACCTCCGTGCCTACGGGCAGTACTTC	CSANLRAYGQYF	once	TRBJ2-7	TRBV20-1	NA
TGTGCCAGCAGCCCTGGACCGGTCTACGAGGAGTACTTC	CASSPGPVYEEYF	NA	TRBJ2-7	TRBV5-6	NA
TGTGCCAGCAGCTTAGTTGGGACAGGTGGGAACATTCAGTACTTC	CASSLVGTGGNIQYF	once	TRBJ2-4	TRBV7-2	TRBD1
TGCAGCGTATCGGAGGAAAAACTGTTTTTT	CSVSEEKLFF	few	TRBJ1-4	TRBV29-1	NA
TGTGCCAGCAGTTACAAACTAGCGGGGCCCACAGATACGCAGTATTTT	CASSYKLAGPTDTQYF	NA	TRBJ2-3	TRBV6-5	TRBD2
TGTGCCTGGAGTTCCACGACAGGGACAGGGGCCCGAGGGCAGTTCTTC	CAWSSTTGTGARGQFF	few	TRBJ2-1	TRBV30	TRBD1
TGTGCCAGCAGCTCAGTAGCGGGAGGTTACAATGAGCAGTTCTTC	CASSSVAGGYNEQFF	NA	TRBJ2-1	TRBV12-3/TRBV12-4	TRBD2
TGTGCCAGCAGTAACGCGGGCTTAAACTACAATGAGCAGTTCTTC	CASSNAGLNYNEQFF	many	TRBJ2-1	TRBV6-1	NA
TGCGCCAGCAGCTATGGACGGGGAGATACGCAGTATTTT	CASSYGRGDTQYF	few	TRBJ2-3	TRBV5-1	NA
TGTGCCAGCAGCTTAAGGGGCCGGGACCAAGGCCACGAGCAGTACTTC	CASSLRGRDQGHEQYF	few	TRBJ2-7	TRBV7-9	NA
TGCGCCAGCAGCCAAGAGGCCAGCTTAAACTATGGCTACACCTTC	CASSQEASLNYGYTF	NA	TRBJ1-2	TRBV4-1	NA
TGCGCCAGCAGCCATAGAATTTTATCAGATACGCAGTATTTT	CASSHRILSDTQYF	NA	TRBJ2-3	TRBV4-3	NA
TGTGCCTGGAGACTTGGGGGCCAATCACCCCTCCACTTT	CAWRLGGQSPLHF	few	TRBJ1-6	TRBV30	NA
TGTGCCAGCAGCCAAGGGGGGACAAGGGGTCATCAGCCCCAGCATTTT	CASSQGGTRGHQPQHF	NA	TRBJ1-5	TRBV3-1	NA
TGCAGTGTCCCAGGGAGTGGAGAGACCCAGTACTTC	CSVPGSGETQYF	NA	TRBJ2-5	TRBV20-1	NA
TGTGCCAGCAGTTTCGAGCAGGGCACCTACAATGAGCAGTTCTTC	CASSFEQGTYNEQFF	many	TRBJ2-1	TRBV6-4	NA
TGTGCCAGCAACCAGGGGACGGAGGATGGCTACACCTTC	CASNQGTEDGYTF	few	TRBJ1-2	TRBV2	NA
TGCGCCAGCAGCCAAGATACCATCTCAGGGAACTATGGCTACACCTTC	CASSQDTISGNYGYTF	NA	TRBJ1-2	TRBV4-3	NA
TGCGCCAGCAGCCCACAGACAGGCAATGAGCAGTACTTC	CASSPQTGNEQYF	NA	TRBJ2-7	TRBV5-1	NA
TGCAGTGCTGCCCATGCGACGGCGTTGCGAAATTCACCCCTCCACTTT	CSAAHATALRNSPLHF	few	TRBJ1-6	TRBV20-1	NA
TGTGCCAGCAGCGAGACTAGCGGGATTTACAATGAGCAGTTCTTC	CASSETSGIYNEQFF	few	TRBJ2-1	TRBV7-2	TRBD2
TGTGCCAGCAGACGAGGGGGGTTTGAAGAAAAACTGTTTTTT	CASRRGGFEEKLFF	NA	TRBJ1-4	TRBV28	NA
TGTGCCAGCAGTTGGGACAGGGCTGGGGCCAACGTCCTGACTTTC	CASSWDRAGANVLTF	NA	TRBJ2-6	TRBV27	TRBD1
TGTGCCAGCATCGCTTCGGACAGGGTCGCCAATGAGCAGTTCTTC	CASIASDRVANEQFF	NA	TRBJ2-1	TRBV28	TRBD1
TGTGCCAGCAGCTTAGCGCCCAGACGGAGGGGGACTGAAGCTTTCTTT	CASSLAPRRRGTEAFF	NA	TRBJ1-1	TRBV7-2	NA
TGTGCCAGCAGTTTAGGGGACACGGAGTGGGGGACCCAGTACTTC	CASSLGDTEWGTQYF	NA	TRBJ2-5	TRBV12-3/TRBV12-4	NA